These 11 T cell receptor beta chains were sequenced from one sample in a study of identical twins. TCRdb analysed the 5' RACE reads with MiXCR anew, one entry per CDR3 protein. This sample carries roughly 570,000 distinct CDR3 sequences, 9.5% to 10% of them seen once, and the ten largest clones take around 3.1%. The sample also formed part of further work on yellow fever vaccine responses in identical twins.

Material for sequencing was PBMCs. The receptor source for this set is a woman aged 18-30 years in good health.

V and J are TRBV3-1 and TRBJ2-1; no firm D call. The CDR3 length is 13 residues. Germline-derived CDR1 and CDR2 are LGHDT and YNNKEL (reference sequence). Trimming cost V 0 bases and J 13 bases, with 13 bases left between them. The CDR3 nucleotides are TGTGCCAGCAGCCAAGATGGCCAGGCTAAACAGTTCTTC. Encoded protein: CASSQDGQAKQFF.

This clonotype was counted only a few times. This rearrangement joins TRBV7-9 to TRBJ1-5; D is unresolved. The V gene's germline CDR1 is SEHNR and CDR2 FQNEAQ (reference sequence). Trimming cost V 0 bases and J 4 bases, with 10 bases left between them. The CDR3 consists of 15 residues. The CDR3 region is CASSLAQTGNQPQHF. The CDR3, as DNA: TGTGCCAGCAGCTTAGCCCAGACGGGAAATCAGCCCCAGCATTTT.

The genes are TRBV29-1 and TRBJ2-2; D gene unclear. Between the trimmed V and J ends, which lost 0 bases and 2 bases, there was a span of 7 bases. CDR1 and CDR2 (germline): SQVTM, ANQGSEA. There are 14 residues in the CDR3. CDR3 loop: CSVEDLTNTGELFF. CDR3 sequence (DNA): TGCAGCGTTGAAGATCTAACCAACACCGGGGAGCTGTTTTTT.

The chain is built from TRBV18 and TRBJ2-5; D unclear. Germline CDR1 is KGHSH and CDR2 is LQKENI. The CDR3 is 14 residues long. V was pared by 2 bases and J by 0 bases, with 7 bases between. The CDR3 region is CASSPALDQETQYF. DNA for the CDR3: TGTGCCAGCTCACCAGCCCTTGACCAAGAGACCCAGTACTTC.

This clonotype was detected only a few times. J is TRBJ1-2 and V is TRBV6-5; D not certain. The germline gives CDR1 MNHEY, CDR2 SVGAGI. The CDR3 has 15 residues. Trimming pared 4 bases from V and 0 bases from J, leaving 12 bases between. The CDR3 reads CASSSLAAANYGYTF. In DNA form, the CDR3 reads TGTGCCAGCAGTTCGTTGGCAGCAGCTAACTATGGCTACACCTTC.

The rearrangement joins TRBV20-1 to TRBJ2-7; no firm D call. Germline CDR1 reads DFQATT; CDR2 reads SNEGSKA (reference sequence). The CDR3 totals 15 residues. V lost 0 bases, J lost 0 bases, and 12 bases lay in between. CDR3 nucleotides: TGCAGTGCTAGAGATGGAGCGATTCTCTCCTACGAGCAGTACTTC. This gives the protein CSARDGAILSYEQYF.

Only a few counts were recorded for this clonotype. This chain's CDR3 is CASSVPRAGGPPGELFF. CDR3 DNA: TGTGCCAGCAGCGTCCCTAGGGCGGGGGGGCCCCCCGGGGAGCTGTTTTTT. The gene calls are TRBV9 and TRBJ2-2; TRBD2 aligns across 9 bases. Looked up from germline, CDR1 is SGDLS and CDR2 is YYNGEE. V was pared by 2 bases and J by 6 bases, with 11 bases of the junction left unmatched. This CDR3 has 17 amino acids.

V gene TRBV27 combines with J gene TRBJ2-2; TRBD2 agrees at 7 bases. V shed 4 bases and J 4 bases; nucleotides not matched to a gene: 3. The CDR3 has 14 amino acids. Germline lookup yields CDR1 MNHEY and CDR2 SMNVEV (reference sequence). The CDR3 protein is CASSSGTITGELFF. In nucleotides, the CDR3 is TGTGCCAGCAGTTCCGGGACTATCACCGGGGAGCTGTTTTTT.

The chain combines TRBV7-2 with TRBJ2-1; the D gene is possibly TRBD2 (5 bases). Germline V gene sequence: CDR1 SGHTA, CDR2 FQGNSA. Trimming pared 2 bases from V and 3 bases from J, leaving 8 bases between. CDR3 length equals 14 residues. This CDR3 is CASSLSRVYNEQFF. The CDR3 region has the DNA TGTGCCAGCAGCTTATCGCGGGTCTACAATGAGCAGTTCTTC.

The V gene is TRBV12-3 or TRBV12-4, the J gene TRBJ2-5; D might be TRBD2 (7 bases). The length of the CDR3 is 15 residues. V was cut by 5 bases and J by 0 bases, with 13 bases left in between. The CDR3 sequence is CASSTTGGYQETQYF. As DNA, the CDR3 is TGTGCCAGCAGTACGACGGGGGGCTACCAAGAGACCCAGTACTTC.

This clonotype was found a few times. The chain combines TRBV11-2 with TRBJ2-1; D might be TRBD1 or TRBD2, each matching 6 bases. Germline CDR1 SGHAT, CDR2 FQNNGV. This CDR3 region has 17 residues. The V end lost 5 bases, the J end lost 8 bases, and 25 bases lay between the germline ends. The CDR3 spells CASSPTNLGDRGHEQFF. CDR3 DNA: TGTGCCAGCAGCCCCACCAATCTGGGGGACCGGGGGCATGAGCAGTTCTTC.